Below, 10 T cell receptor beta chains from the same sample are listed, as sequenced in a study of vaccination and CD4 T cells after COVID-19. Their target antigens are unknown. The treatment was: roughly nine-day PBMC culture with coronavirus spike peptide pools or control peptides (ViraFEST assay). With the Oncomine TCR Beta short-read assay, DNA from cultured CD4+ T cells was sequenced. TCRdb processed the PCR reads anew with MiXCR; each CDR3 protein has one entry. The sample has more than 6,000 distinct CDR3 sequences; 68% are singletons. Sequenced: CD4+ T cells from blood, cultured in vitro. These receptors originate from a human donor who had recovered from COVID-19.

V is TRBV7-9 and J is TRBJ1-2; 7 nucleotides match TRBD1. The trim removed 8 bases at V and 8 bases at J, leaving 5 bases unmatched. Germline CDR1 reads SEHNR; CDR2 reads FQNEAQ (reference sequence). This CDR3 is 11 amino acids long. CDR3 sequence reads: CASGQGGGYTF. The CDR3 DNA sequence: TGTGCCAGCGGGCAGGGGGGCGGCTACACCTTC.

Relative to its sample, this clonotype is medium-sized. The chain employs TRBV6-1 and TRBJ2-7; 9 bases are shared with TRBD2. Trimming took 6 bases from V and 4 from J; bases not matched to a gene: 10. This CDR3 is built from 15 residues. The germline gives CDR1 MNHNS, CDR2 SASEGT. The CDR3 coding sequence is TGTGCCAGCAGCGCCGCCGGGACTAGCCTTTACGAGCAGTACTTC. It translates to CASSAAGTSLYEQYF.

The chain has TRBV15 and TRBJ2-5; the D is unclear. The CDR3 is 13 amino acids. The germline V gene encodes CDR1 LNHNV and CDR2 YYDKDF (reference sequence). Trimming took 5 bases from V and 3 from J, leaving 10 bases between them. The CDR3, as DNA: TGTGCCACCAGCCCACCTGGGGAAGAGACCCAGTACTTC. Amino acid sequence: CATSPPGEETQYF.

The chain employs TRBV19 and TRBJ2-3, with TRBD2 identical over 7 bases. The CDR3 covers 15 residues. The V gene end was trimmed by 3 bases and the J gene end by 5 bases; junction bases not matched to a gene: 8. Germline V gene sequence: CDR1 LNHDA, CDR2 SQIVND (reference sequence). The CDR3 reads CASSMLRGGGDTQYF. As DNA, the CDR3 is TGTGCCAGTAGTATGTTAAGGGGCGGGGGAGATACGCAGTATTTT.

A few counts support this clonotype. The chain links TRBV20-1 to TRBJ1-6, with D possibly matching TRBD1 (5 bases). Trimming removed 4 bases at V and 6 bases at J, with 13 bases between. Germline V lookup: CDR1 DFQATT, CDR2 SNEGSKA (reference sequence). The CDR3 is 14 residues long. The CDR3 DNA is TGCAGTGCTATGCCGGGACGGACTAATTCACCCCTCCACTTT. Translating gives CSAMPGRTNSPLHF.

This rearrangement joins TRBV20-1 to TRBJ1-2, with D possibly matching TRBD1 (5 bases). The V gene's germline CDR1 is DFQATT and CDR2 SNEGSKA (reference sequence). This CDR3 contains 14 residues. V was clipped by 0 bases and J by 6 bases, with 14 bases between them. The CDR3 sequence is CSARDGRGLDGYTF. The CDR3, as DNA: TGCAGTGCTAGAGATGGTAGGGGATTGGATGGCTACACCTTC.

The chain joins TRBV20-1 to TRBJ1-6, with D uncertain. Trimming took off 2 bases at V and 0 bases at J, with 8 bases between the two ends. The CDR3 contains 15 residues. From germline, CDR1 is DFQATT and CDR2 SNEGSKA (reference sequence). CDR3 bases: TGCAGTGCTAGACGGAGGAGCTCCTATAATTCACCCCTCCACTTT. This codes for CSARRRSSYNSPLHF.

This clonotype was seen once. V gene TRBV6-1 combines with J gene TRBJ1-6; no reliable D call. Deletions cut 7 bases from V and 0 bases from J, with 13 bases between. Germline CDR1 MNHNS, CDR2 SASEGT. CDR3 length: 16 amino acids. CDR3 DNA sequence: TGTGCCAGCATCCCTCCTTGGGGCTCCTATAATTCACCCCTCCACTTT. Translation: CASIPPWGSYNSPLHF.

This chain joins TRBV7-9 and TRBJ1-1; TRBD1 agrees at 7 bases. Germline assignment: CDR1 SEHNR and CDR2 FQNEAQ (reference sequence). The V gene end was trimmed by 5 bases and the J gene end by 4 bases; junction bases not matched to a gene: 13. The CDR3 extends over 16 amino acids. This chain's CDR3 is CASSPSTGRGGTEAFF. DNA for the CDR3: TGTGCCAGCAGCCCCTCGACAGGGCGAGGTGGCACTGAAGCTTTCTTT.

Judged by abundance, this clonotype is medium-sized (0.01 to 0.1%). The chain couples TRBV15 to TRBJ1-1; D might be TRBD1 (6 bases). The CDR3 contains 13 residues. Germline CDR1 and CDR2: LNHNV and YYDKDF (reference sequence). Trimming shortened V by 3 bases and J by 6 bases, and 11 bases separated the two germline ends. CDR3 in DNA: TGTGCCACCAGCAGGAAACCAGGGGCTGAAGCTTTCTTT. It translates to CATSRKPGAEAFF. The variable domain in full, with the rest retrieved from reference TRBV15 and TRBJ1-1, is DAMVIQNPRYQVTQFGKPVTLSCSQTLNHNVMYWYQQKSSQAPKLLFHYYDKDFNNEADTPDNFQSRRPNTSFCFLDIRSPGLGDTAMYLCATSRKPGAEAFFGQGTRLTVV.